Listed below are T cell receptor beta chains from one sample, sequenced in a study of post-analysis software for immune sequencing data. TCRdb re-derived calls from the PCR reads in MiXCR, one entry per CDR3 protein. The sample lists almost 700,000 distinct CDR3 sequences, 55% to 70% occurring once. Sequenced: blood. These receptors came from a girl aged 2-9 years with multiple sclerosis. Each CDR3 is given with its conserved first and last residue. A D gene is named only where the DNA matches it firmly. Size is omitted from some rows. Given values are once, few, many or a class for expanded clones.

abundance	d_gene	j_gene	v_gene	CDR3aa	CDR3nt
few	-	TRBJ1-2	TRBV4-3	CASSQSREGLGYTF	TGCGCCAGCAGCCAGTCCCGGGAGGGTTTAGGCTACACCTTC
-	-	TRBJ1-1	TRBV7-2	CASSLVARSGTEAFF	TGTGCCAGCAGCTTAGTCGCGAGGAGTGGCACTGAAGCTTTCTTT
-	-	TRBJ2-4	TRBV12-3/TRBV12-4	CAGSFVRLAKNIQYF	TGTGCCGGCAGTTTTGTCCGGTTAGCCAAAAACATTCAGTACTTC
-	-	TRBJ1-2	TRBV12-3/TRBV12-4	CASRRQTVCGYTF	TGTGCCAGCAGGCGACAGACCGTGTGTGGCTACACCTTC
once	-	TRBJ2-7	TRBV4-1	CASSLLGGNYNEQYF	TGCGCCAGCAGCCTCCTGGGCGGGAATTACAATGAGCAGTACTTC
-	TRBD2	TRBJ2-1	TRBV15	CATSRTSGTSSYNEQFF	TGTGCCACCAGCAGAACTAGCGGGACAAGCTCCTACAATGAGCAGTTCTTC
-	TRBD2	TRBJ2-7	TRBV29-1	CSTVGLVEGGSYEQYF	TGCAGCACTGTTGGTTTAGTCGAGGGAGGGTCCTACGAGCAGTACTTC
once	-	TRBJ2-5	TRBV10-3	CAISAGNVETQYF	TGTGCCATCAGTGCGGGGAATGTGGAGACCCAGTACTTC
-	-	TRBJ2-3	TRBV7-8	CASSLGERFTNRWADTQYF	TGTGCCAGCAGCTTAGGTGAAAGGTTTACCAACCGCTGGGCAGATACGCAGTATTTT
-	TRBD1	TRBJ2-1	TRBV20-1	CSARDTRDRAGGEQFF	TGCAGTGCTAGAGATACCCGGGACAGGGCAGGGGGTGAGCAGTTCTTC
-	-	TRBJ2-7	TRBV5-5	CASSLLQGSYEQYF	TGTGCCAGCAGCTTGCTCCAGGGCTCCTACGAGCAGTACTTC
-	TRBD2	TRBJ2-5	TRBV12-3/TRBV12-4	CASSLIDLAGETQYF	TGTGCCAGCAGTTTAATTGATCTAGCGGGGGAGACCCAGTACTTC
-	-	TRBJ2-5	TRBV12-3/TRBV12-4	CASSPPRGAETQYF	TGTGCCAGCAGCCCTCCCCGTGGCGCAGAGACCCAGTACTTC
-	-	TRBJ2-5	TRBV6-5	CASSYTSGTGETQYF	TGTGCCAGCAGTTACACTAGCGGGACAGGGGAGACCCAGTACTTC
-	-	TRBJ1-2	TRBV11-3	CASSLGVEGYTF	TGTGCCAGCAGCTTAGGGGTGGAAGGCTACACCTTC
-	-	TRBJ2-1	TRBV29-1	CSVEDLGGIHEQFF	TGCAGCGTTGAAGATCTAGGAGGGATCCATGAGCAGTTCTTC
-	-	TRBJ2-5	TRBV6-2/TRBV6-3	CASRPRLQETQYF	TGTGCCAGCAGGCCTAGATTACAAGAGACCCAGTACTTC
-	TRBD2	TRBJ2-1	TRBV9	CASSARDGTSANNEQFF	TGTGCCAGCAGCGCCCGGGACGGGACTAGCGCCAACAATGAGCAGTTCTTC
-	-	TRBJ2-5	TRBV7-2	CASNSRLEETQYF	TGTGCCAGCAACTCGAGACTAGAAGAGACCCAGTACTTC
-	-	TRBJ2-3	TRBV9	CASSVGPQTSTDTQYF	TGTGCCAGCAGCGTAGGGCCTCAGACTAGCACAGATACGCAGTATTTT
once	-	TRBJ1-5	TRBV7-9	CASSLVGGFVENQPQHF	TGTGCCAGCAGCTTAGTGGGGGGTTTCGTAGAGAATCAGCCCCAGCATTTT
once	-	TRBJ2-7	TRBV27	CASSLNIGTLSYEQYF	TGTGCCAGCAGCTTAAATATCGGGACTCTTTCCTACGAGCAGTACTTC
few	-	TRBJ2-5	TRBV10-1	CASSESQETQYF	TGCGCCAGCAGTGAGTCTCAAGAGACCCAGTACTTC
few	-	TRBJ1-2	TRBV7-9	CASSSDDYGYTF	TGTGCCAGCAGCTCGGACGACTATGGCTACACCTTC
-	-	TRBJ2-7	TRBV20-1	CSARVGAGGAYEQYF	TGCAGTGCTAGAGTGGGGGCAGGGGGGGCCTACGAGCAGTACTTC